This T cell receptor beta chain was observed in a study of OX40 agonist ivuxolimab in advanced cancers. On the study more broadly: The drug used for patients, ivuxolimab, was an agonistic anti-OX40 (CD134) antibody.

Blood sampling was done at baseline, cycle 4 day 1, and cycle 7 day 1. Profiling relied on immunoSEQ multiplex PCR, and the TCRdb table lists in-frame clones only, not all of them. The table records more than 45,000 clones, about 76% of them present only once. V lost 4 bases, J lost 9 bases, and 19 bases lay in between. Germline lookup yields CDR1 SGHTA and CDR2 FQGNSA. The CDR3 loop spans 14 amino acids. The receptor's source is an adult with an advanced solid tumor such as melanoma, head and neck, liver or kidney cancer. J is TRBJ2-7 and V is TRBV7-2; no reliable D call. This material consisted of CD4+ or CD8+ T cells sorted from blood, taken in a trial of the OX40 agonist ivuxolimab. The CDR3: CASSSRMANLVQYF. CDR3 bases: TGTGCCAGCAGCTCCCGAATGGCTAATCTTGTGCAGTACTTC. Complete variable domain (other parts from reference TRBV7-2 and TRBJ2-7): GAGVSQSPSNKVTEKGKDVELRCDPISGHTALYWYRQSLGQGLEFLIYFQGNSAPDKSGLPSDRFSAERTGGSVSTLTIQRTQQEDSAVYLCASSSRMANLVQYFGPGTRLTVT.